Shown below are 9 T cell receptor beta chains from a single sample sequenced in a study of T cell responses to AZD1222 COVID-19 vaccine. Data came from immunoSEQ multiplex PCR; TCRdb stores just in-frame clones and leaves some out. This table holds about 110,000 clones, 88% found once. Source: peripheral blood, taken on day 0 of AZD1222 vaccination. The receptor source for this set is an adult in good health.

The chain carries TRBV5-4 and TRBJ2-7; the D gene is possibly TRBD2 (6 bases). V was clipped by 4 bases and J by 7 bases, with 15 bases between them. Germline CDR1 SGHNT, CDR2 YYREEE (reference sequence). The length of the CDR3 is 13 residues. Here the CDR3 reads CASSPRGGEEQYF. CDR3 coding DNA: TGTGCCAGCAGCCCGCGCGGAGGGGAAGAGCAGTACTTC.

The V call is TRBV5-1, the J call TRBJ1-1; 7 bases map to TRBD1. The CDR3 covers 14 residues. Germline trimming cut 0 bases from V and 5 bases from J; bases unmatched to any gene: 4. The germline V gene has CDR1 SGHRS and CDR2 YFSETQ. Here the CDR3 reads CASSLGQGLTEAFF. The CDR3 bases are TGCGCCAGCAGCTTGGGACAGGGTTTGACTGAAGCTTTCTTT.

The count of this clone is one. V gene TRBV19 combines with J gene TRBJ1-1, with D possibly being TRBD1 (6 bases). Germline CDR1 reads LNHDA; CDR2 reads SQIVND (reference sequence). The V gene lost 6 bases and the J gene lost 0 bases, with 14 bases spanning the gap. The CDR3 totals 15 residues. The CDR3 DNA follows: TGTGCCAGTAGAAGGGGGGAGCCCATGAACACTGAAGCTTTCTTT. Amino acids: CASRRGEPMNTEAFF.

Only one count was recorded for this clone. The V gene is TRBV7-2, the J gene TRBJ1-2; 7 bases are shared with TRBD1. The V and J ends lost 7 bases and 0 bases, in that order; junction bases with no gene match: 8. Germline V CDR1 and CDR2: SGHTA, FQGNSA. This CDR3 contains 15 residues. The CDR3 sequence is CASTSVRGANYGYTF. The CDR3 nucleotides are TGTGCCAGCACCTCGGTCAGGGGGGCTAACTATGGCTACACCTTC.

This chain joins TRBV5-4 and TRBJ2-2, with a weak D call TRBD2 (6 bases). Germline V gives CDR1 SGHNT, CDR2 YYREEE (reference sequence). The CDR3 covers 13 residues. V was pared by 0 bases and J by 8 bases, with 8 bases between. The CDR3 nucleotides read TGTGCCAGCAGCTTGGCTGCGGGGGGGGAGCTGTTTTTT. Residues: CASSLAAGGELFF.

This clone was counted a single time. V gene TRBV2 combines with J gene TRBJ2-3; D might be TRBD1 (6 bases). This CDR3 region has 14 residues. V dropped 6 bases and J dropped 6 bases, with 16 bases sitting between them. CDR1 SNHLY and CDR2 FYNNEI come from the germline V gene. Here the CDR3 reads CASRTGSQGDTQYF. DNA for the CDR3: TGTGCCAGCAGGACAGGCTCCCAGGGGGATACGCAGTATTTT. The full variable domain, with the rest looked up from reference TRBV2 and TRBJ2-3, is EPEVTQTPSHQVTQMGQEVILRCVPISNHLYFYWYRQILGQKVEFLVSFYNNEISEKSEIFDDQFSVERPDGSNFTLKIRSTKLEDSAMYFCASRTGSQGDTQYFGPGTRLTVL.

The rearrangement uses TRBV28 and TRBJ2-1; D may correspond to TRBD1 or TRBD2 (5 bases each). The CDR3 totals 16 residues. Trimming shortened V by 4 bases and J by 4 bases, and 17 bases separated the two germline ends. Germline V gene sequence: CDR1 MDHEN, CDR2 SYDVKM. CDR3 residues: CASSSSGTKAYNEQFF. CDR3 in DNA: TGTGCCAGCAGTTCCTCCGGGACCAAAGCGTACAATGAGCAGTTCTTC.

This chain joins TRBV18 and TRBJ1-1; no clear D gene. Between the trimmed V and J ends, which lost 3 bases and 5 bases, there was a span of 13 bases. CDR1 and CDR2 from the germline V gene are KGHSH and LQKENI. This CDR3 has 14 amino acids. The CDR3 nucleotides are TGTGCCAGCTCACCGGCCGGACCGGGGACTGAAGCTTTCTTT. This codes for CASSPAGPGTEAFF.

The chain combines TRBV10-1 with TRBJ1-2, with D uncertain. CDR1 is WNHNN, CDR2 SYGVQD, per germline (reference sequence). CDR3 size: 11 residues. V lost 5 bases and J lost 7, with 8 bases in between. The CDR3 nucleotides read TGCGCCAGCAGTACTTGGGGTGGCTACACCTTC. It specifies CASSTWGGYTF.